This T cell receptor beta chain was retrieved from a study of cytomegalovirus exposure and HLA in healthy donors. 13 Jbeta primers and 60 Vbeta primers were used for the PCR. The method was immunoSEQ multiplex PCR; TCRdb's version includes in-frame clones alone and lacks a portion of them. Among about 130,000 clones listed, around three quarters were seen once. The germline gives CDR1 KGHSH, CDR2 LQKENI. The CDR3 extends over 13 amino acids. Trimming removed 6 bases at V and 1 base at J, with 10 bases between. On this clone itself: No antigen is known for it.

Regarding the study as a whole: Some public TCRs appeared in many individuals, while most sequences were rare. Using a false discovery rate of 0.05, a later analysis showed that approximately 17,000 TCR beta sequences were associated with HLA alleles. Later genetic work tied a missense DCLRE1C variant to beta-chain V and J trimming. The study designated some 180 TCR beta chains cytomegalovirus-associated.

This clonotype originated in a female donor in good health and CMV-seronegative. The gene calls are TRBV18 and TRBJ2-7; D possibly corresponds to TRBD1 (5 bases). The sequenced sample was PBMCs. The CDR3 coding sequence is TGTGCCAGCTCCCTCGGACAATCCTACGAGCAGTACTTC. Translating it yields CASSLGQSYEQYF.